This T cell receptor (beta chain) was observed in a study of blood T cell repertoires in COVID-19. The wider study: PBMCs, B-cell-depleted T cells, or T cells were the source of the cDNA or gDNA that made up the material.

Original methodology: By means of reference gene primer amplification, nucleated cell counts were estimated. Clones were read by immunoSEQ multiplex PCR, and TCRdb kept only the in-frame ones, dropping some. V, J and clone size derive from that table, while D and trimming were established from the DNA sequence. Of 110,000 to 150,000 clones in the sample, 85% to 90% were seen once. Trimming stripped 10 bases from V and 2 bases from J, with 18 bases between. Germline V gives CDR1 SNHLY, CDR2 FYNNEI. The CDR3 length is 14 residues. The TCR sequence derives from a woman between 55 and 75 years old with active COVID-19. Sequences were obtained from peripheral blood. This sequence joins TRBV2 and TRBJ2-7; no clear D. In DNA, the CDR3 is TGTGCCATTAAGGCGGCTAAGAGCCCCTACGAGCAGTACTTC. Its protein is CAIKAAKSPYEQYF.